A selection of T cell receptor beta chains follows, all from one sample in a study of regulatory T cells in long-lasting Graves disease. MiXCR was run by TCRdb on the multiplex PCR reads, yielding one entry per CDR3 protein. Of 500,000 or so distinct CDR3 sequences listed, 15% to 20% are singletons. The same sample was also studied in work on T cells in Graves' hyperthyroidism and ophthalmopathy.

The source material was peripheral blood mononuclear cells (PBMCs), sampled at new diagnosis, from a patient treated with antithyroid drugs. Receptors were obtained from a woman between 40 and 65 years old with Graves disease. CDR3s include the opening cysteine and the closing phenylalanine or tryptophan. D genes are given only for firm matches. Clone sizes are given selectively: once, few, many, or a class where the clone is expanded.

J gene: TRBJ2-7; V gene: TRBV20-1; D gene: .; clone size: few; CDR3 DNA: TGCAGTGTTCCGATAAGCTCCTACGAGCAGTACTTC; CDR3 protein: CSVPISSYEQYF
J gene: TRBJ1-5; V gene: TRBV6-2/TRBV6-3; D gene: .; clone size: few; CDR3 DNA: TGTGCCAGCAGTTACTCGTTCTCTAGCAATCAGCCCCAGCATTTT; CDR3 protein: CASSYSFSSNQPQHF
J gene: TRBJ1-4; V gene: TRBV12-3/TRBV12-4; D gene: .; clone size: few; CDR3 DNA: TGTGCCAGCAGTTTCGGGCAGATTAATGAAAAACTGTTTTTT; CDR3 protein: CASSFGQINEKLFF
J gene: TRBJ1-3; V gene: TRBV6-1; D gene: TRBD1; clone size: few; CDR3 DNA: TGTGCCAGCAGCCATGCTAGCCGATCCGGGACAGGGATTTTTTGGGGCACCATATATTTT; CDR3 protein: CASSHASRSGTGIFWGTIYF
J gene: TRBJ2-1; V gene: TRBV12-3/TRBV12-4; D gene: .; clone size: many; CDR3 DNA: TGTGCCAGCAGTTCGAGGGGGGCGGGTCATGAGCAGTTCTTC; CDR3 protein: CASSSRGAGHEQFF
J gene: TRBJ1-1; V gene: TRBV10-2; D gene: TRBD1; clone size: .; CDR3 DNA: TGCGCCACCACTACATTTGGACAGGGTGACACTGAAGCTTTCTTT; CDR3 protein: CATTTFGQGDTEAFF
J gene: TRBJ2-3; V gene: TRBV15; D gene: .; clone size: few; CDR3 DNA: TGTGCCACCAGCCAAGGACGGTCCACAGATACGCAGTATTTT; CDR3 protein: CATSQGRSTDTQYF
J gene: TRBJ1-6; V gene: TRBV19; D gene: TRBD1; clone size: many; CDR3 DNA: TGTGCCAGTCATGAGCAGGGGGCTTCACCCCTCCACTTT; CDR3 protein: CASHEQGASPLHF
J gene: TRBJ1-5; V gene: TRBV19; D gene: TRBD1; clone size: .; CDR3 DNA: TGTGCCAGTAGACAGGGGCGATTCCGGGGGCAGCCCCAGCATTTT; CDR3 protein: CASRQGRFRGQPQHF
J gene: TRBJ2-5; V gene: TRBV3-1; D gene: .; clone size: many; CDR3 DNA: TGTGCCAGCAGCCAAGATTGGGCTGAAGAGACCCAGTACTTC; CDR3 protein: CASSQDWAEETQYF
J gene: TRBJ1-1; V gene: TRBV29-1; D gene: .; clone size: .; CDR3 DNA: TGCAGCGTTGAGAATTCCGGGGTTGAAGCTTTCTTT; CDR3 protein: CSVENSGVEAFF
J gene: TRBJ2-1; V gene: TRBV3-1; D gene: TRBD2; clone size: many; CDR3 DNA: TGTGCCAGCAGCCAAGAGGGCGGGGGGGGATTTGGCAATGAGCAGTTCTTC; CDR3 protein: CASSQEGGGGFGNEQFF
J gene: TRBJ2-4; V gene: TRBV7-2; D gene: .; clone size: .; CDR3 DNA: TGTGCCAGCAGCTTGGGGGGAGGTAACGACATTCAGTACTTC; CDR3 protein: CASSLGGGNDIQYF
J gene: TRBJ2-1; V gene: TRBV9; D gene: TRBD2; clone size: .; CDR3 DNA: TGTGCCAGCAGCGTAGGTAGCGGGGGAATCTACAATGAGCAGTTCTTC; CDR3 protein: CASSVGSGGIYNEQFF
J gene: TRBJ2-2; V gene: TRBV7-2; D gene: .; clone size: .; CDR3 DNA: TGTGCCAGCAGCCCCACCCGGATCGGGGAGCTGTTTTTT; CDR3 protein: CASSPTRIGELFF
J gene: TRBJ1-5; V gene: TRBV6-1; D gene: TRBD1; clone size: many; CDR3 DNA: TGTGCCAGCAGGGGACAGGGAATCAATCAGCCCCAGCATTTT; CDR3 protein: CASRGQGINQPQHF
J gene: TRBJ2-1; V gene: TRBV12-3/TRBV12-4; D gene: .; clone size: .; CDR3 DNA: TGTGCCAGCAGCCCTGGACAGCGGGAGCAGTTCTTC; CDR3 protein: CASSPGQREQFF
J gene: TRBJ2-7; V gene: TRBV19; D gene: .; clone size: few; CDR3 DNA: TGTGCCAGTAGTATAGTGACGGGGGTCAACGAGCAGTACTTC; CDR3 protein: CASSIVTGVNEQYF
J gene: TRBJ2-3; V gene: TRBV7-3; D gene: TRBD2; clone size: .; CDR3 DNA: TGTGCCAGCAGCTTCTGCCTGGGGCTAGCGGTAAAAAGAGATACGCAGTATTTT; CDR3 protein: CASSFCLGLAVKRDTQYF
J gene: TRBJ2-1; V gene: TRBV9; D gene: .; clone size: .; CDR3 DNA: TGTGCCAGCAGCGTAGAAGAGAAGCAGTTCTTC; CDR3 protein: CASSVEEKQFF
J gene: TRBJ2-5; V gene: TRBV7-6; D gene: TRBD1; clone size: many; CDR3 DNA: TGTGCCAGCAGCTACACCGGGACAGGAGAAGAGACCCAGTACTTC; CDR3 protein: CASSYTGTGEETQYF
J gene: TRBJ2-1; V gene: TRBV2; D gene: .; clone size: many; CDR3 DNA: TGTGCCAGCCGGGCAGCTACCTACAATGAGCAGTTCTTC; CDR3 protein: CASRAATYNEQFF
J gene: TRBJ1-5; V gene: TRBV19; D gene: TRBD1; clone size: .; CDR3 DNA: TGTGCCATATCGGACAGGGTAAATCAGCCCCAGCATTTT; CDR3 protein: CAISDRVNQPQHF
J gene: TRBJ1-4; V gene: TRBV6-2/TRBV6-3; D gene: TRBD1; clone size: .; CDR3 DNA: TGTGCCAGCAGTTACAGGACAGGGGCCCTTAATGAAAAACTGTTTTTT; CDR3 protein: CASSYRTGALNEKLFF
J gene: TRBJ2-1; V gene: TRBV12-3/TRBV12-4; D gene: .; clone size: many; CDR3 DNA: TGTGCCAGCAGCCGGGACACGGAGCAGTTCTTC; CDR3 protein: CASSRDTEQFF
J gene: TRBJ2-2; V gene: TRBV2; D gene: TRBD2; clone size: few; CDR3 DNA: TGTGCCAGCAGCCAGGGACTAGCGTGGAGGGAGCTGTTTTTT; CDR3 protein: CASSQGLAWRELFF
J gene: TRBJ2-3; V gene: TRBV27; D gene: TRBD1; clone size: many; CDR3 DNA: TGTGCCAGCAGTTTCCTGGGACAGGGTGGAGATACGCAGTATTTT; CDR3 protein: CASSFLGQGGDTQYF
J gene: TRBJ1-1; V gene: TRBV12-3/TRBV12-4; D gene: .; clone size: many; CDR3 DNA: TGTGCCAGCAGTTTACCGGCAGGGGCAATGAACACTGAAGCTTTCTTT; CDR3 protein: CASSLPAGAMNTEAFF
J gene: TRBJ1-2; V gene: TRBV29-1; D gene: TRBD1; clone size: many; CDR3 DNA: TGCAGCGTTGAGGACAGGTTCGGTGGCTACACCTTC; CDR3 protein: CSVEDRFGGYTF
J gene: TRBJ2-1; V gene: TRBV6-2/TRBV6-3; D gene: TRBD2; clone size: once; CDR3 DNA: TGTGCCAGCAGTTTCGCTCCCGGGAGCGGGGGGCCATCCTCCTACAATGAGCAGTTCTTC; CDR3 protein: CASSFAPGSGGPSSYNEQFF
J gene: TRBJ2-5; V gene: TRBV2; D gene: TRBD2; clone size: once; CDR3 DNA: TGTGCCAGCTTCGAAGCGGGAGATATTTGGCCAGAGACCCAGTACTTC; CDR3 protein: CASFEAGDIWPETQYF
J gene: TRBJ2-5; V gene: TRBV2; D gene: .; clone size: many; CDR3 DNA: TGTGCCAGCAGCGACCCCGGGACTCCCCAAGAGACCCAGTACTTC; CDR3 protein: CASSDPGTPQETQYF
J gene: TRBJ2-3; V gene: TRBV10-3; D gene: TRBD2; clone size: many; CDR3 DNA: TGTGCCATCACCGGGGGGGCGTCCATGGCAGATACGCAGTATTTT; CDR3 protein: CAITGGASMADTQYF
J gene: TRBJ2-7; V gene: TRBV6-1; D gene: TRBD1; clone size: .; CDR3 DNA: TGTGCCAGCAAGGGGGCGATCTCCTACGAGCAGTACTTC; CDR3 protein: CASKGAISYEQYF
J gene: TRBJ2-2; V gene: TRBV6-1; D gene: .; clone size: few; CDR3 DNA: TGTGCCAGCCGGATCCTTGTGGGCGCCACCGGGGAGCTGTTTTTT; CDR3 protein: CASRILVGATGELFF
J gene: TRBJ2-3; V gene: TRBV6-5; D gene: .; clone size: few; CDR3 DNA: TGTGCCAGCAGTTACTCCTCGGGGGTCACAGATACGCAGTATTTT; CDR3 protein: CASSYSSGVTDTQYF
J gene: TRBJ1-2; V gene: TRBV20-1; D gene: TRBD1; clone size: many; CDR3 DNA: TGCAGTGCCCCGGGACAGGGTAGCGGCTACACCTTC; CDR3 protein: CSAPGQGSGYTF
J gene: TRBJ1-1; V gene: TRBV12-3/TRBV12-4; D gene: TRBD1; clone size: many; CDR3 DNA: TGTGCCAGCAGGCCCGGGACAGCGAACACTGAAGCTTTCTTT; CDR3 protein: CASRPGTANTEAFF
J gene: TRBJ1-6; V gene: TRBV6-9; D gene: .; clone size: many; CDR3 DNA: TGTGCCAGCAGTTATTTGGGCCGCAGGGCCTATAATTCACCCCTCCACTTT; CDR3 protein: CASSYLGRRAYNSPLHF
J gene: TRBJ2-7; V gene: TRBV6-1; D gene: .; clone size: many; CDR3 DNA: TGTGCCAGCACAAGTTTAGGACAGAGCTCCTACGAGCAGTACTTC; CDR3 protein: CASTSLGQSSYEQYF
J gene: TRBJ2-1; V gene: TRBV7-9; D gene: .; clone size: few; CDR3 DNA: TGTGCCAGCAGCTTAGGGGCGGGCCTCCTCTACAATGAGCAGTTCTTC; CDR3 protein: CASSLGAGLLYNEQFF
J gene: TRBJ1-2; V gene: TRBV28; D gene: TRBD1; clone size: few; CDR3 DNA: TGTGCCAGCAGCTTTGCAGGGGGCGCGGGCGGCTACACCTTC; CDR3 protein: CASSFAGGAGGYTF
J gene: TRBJ1-5; V gene: TRBV5-1; D gene: .; clone size: .; CDR3 DNA: TGCGCCAGCAGCTTGGTTCCAGGGGAGTTTCAGCCCCAGCATTTT; CDR3 protein: CASSLVPGEFQPQHF
J gene: TRBJ2-5; V gene: TRBV12-3/TRBV12-4; D gene: .; clone size: many; CDR3 DNA: TGTGCCAGCAGTTTGGCCAGCCAACAAGAGACCCAGTACTTC; CDR3 protein: CASSLASQQETQYF
J gene: TRBJ2-2; V gene: TRBV2; D gene: .; clone size: .; CDR3 DNA: TGTGCCAGCAGTGAAATGGGGAGACGTCGAGGCACCGGGGAGCTGTTTTTT; CDR3 protein: CASSEMGRRRGTGELFF
J gene: TRBJ2-1; V gene: TRBV3-1; D gene: .; clone size: .; CDR3 DNA: TGTGCCAGCAGCCAAGAAGGCGGGATCGAGCAGTTCTTC; CDR3 protein: CASSQEGGIEQFF
J gene: TRBJ1-1; V gene: TRBV7-6; D gene: TRBD1; clone size: many; CDR3 DNA: TGTGCCAGCAGCCAGGACAGGGGGGGCACTGAAGCTTTCTTT; CDR3 protein: CASSQDRGGTEAFF
J gene: TRBJ2-3; V gene: TRBV11-2; D gene: TRBD1; clone size: many; CDR3 DNA: TGTGCCAGCAGCCTAGGACAGGGGTCGCAGTATTTT; CDR3 protein: CASSLGQGSQYF
J gene: TRBJ1-5; V gene: TRBV19; D gene: .; clone size: .; CDR3 DNA: TGTGCCAGTAGTATAACGACAAATAGCAATCAGCCCCAGCATTTT; CDR3 protein: CASSITTNSNQPQHF
J gene: TRBJ2-6; V gene: TRBV29-1; D gene: TRBD1; clone size: .; CDR3 DNA: TGCAGCGTTGAAAAGGACAGGGGGAGCGGCTCTGGGGCCAACGTCCTGACTTTC; CDR3 protein: CSVEKDRGSGSGANVLTF
J gene: TRBJ2-2; V gene: TRBV24-1; D gene: TRBD1; clone size: .; CDR3 DNA: TGTGCCACCAGTGATATCAACAGGGGGACCGGGGAGCTGTTTTTT; CDR3 protein: CATSDINRGTGELFF
J gene: TRBJ1-6; V gene: TRBV19; D gene: .; clone size: .; CDR3 DNA: TGTGCCAGTAGGCTATATTGGGAACAGTCTCGCTATAATTCACCCCTCCACTTT; CDR3 protein: CASRLYWEQSRYNSPLHF
J gene: TRBJ1-1; V gene: TRBV7-2; D gene: .; clone size: many; CDR3 DNA: TGTGCCAGACGATTTTCATCAGCATCTGAAGCTTTCTTT; CDR3 protein: CARRFSSASEAFF
J gene: TRBJ1-2; V gene: TRBV11-3; D gene: .; clone size: many; CDR3 DNA: TGTGCCAGCAGCTTAGGCGTAAGCGGCTACACCTTC; CDR3 protein: CASSLGVSGYTF
J gene: TRBJ2-1; V gene: TRBV5-1; D gene: TRBD2; clone size: few; CDR3 DNA: TGCGCCAGCACCAGACTAGCGGGGGGCCATGGGTACAATGAGCAGTTCTTC; CDR3 protein: CASTRLAGGHGYNEQFF